Below are 25 T cell receptor beta chains sequenced from a single sample in a study of blood T cell repertoires in COVID-19. TCRdb's table, derived via immunoSEQ multiplex PCR, lists solely in-frame clones and lacks some. Of 130,000 or so clones detected, around 80% appear once; the ten largest clones hold 2.4%. Source material: PBMCs or T cells enriched from blood (not recorded which). Source of these receptors: a man aged 35-49 years with acute COVID-19.

The chain recombines TRBV11-2 with TRBJ2-7; D gene ambiguous. The ends were cut back, 8 bases at V and 3 bases at J, with 23 bases in the middle. Germline V lookup: CDR1 SGHAT, CDR2 FQNNGV. The CDR3 is 16 residues long. The CDR3 sequence: CASLQLDRSLDYEQYF. CDR3 nucleotide sequence: TGTGCCAGCCTTCAACTCGACCGGTCCCTAGACTACGAGCAGTACTTC. Full variable domain (rest looked up from reference TRBV11-2 and TRBJ2-7): EAGVAQSPRYKIIEKRQSVAFWCNPISGHATLYWYQQILGQGPKLLIQFQNNGVVDDSQLPKDRFSAERLKGVDSTLKIQPAKLEDSAVYLCASLQLDRSLDYEQYFGPGTRLTVT.

The chain is built from TRBV27 and TRBJ1-4; 8 bases fit TRBD1. Germline V gene data show CDR1 as MNHEY and CDR2 as SMNVEV (reference sequence). The CDR3 totals 16 residues. Trimming cost V 6 bases and J 4 bases; bases outside gene matches: 10. CDR3 in DNA: TGTGCCAGCAGCTCTCAGGGGGCGCGGGTTAATGAAAAACTGTTTTTT. Its translation: CASSSQGARVNEKLFF.

The chain has TRBV27 and TRBJ1-6; the D gene is possibly TRBD1 (6 bases). V shed 2 bases and J shed 8 bases, with 16 bases lying between them. CDR3 size: 16 residues. The germline CDR1 and CDR2 sequences are MNHEY and SMNVEV (reference sequence). This chain's CDR3 is CASSLMPGEWDSPLHF. The DNA of the CDR3 is TGTGCCAGCAGTTTAATGCCAGGGGAGTGGGATTCACCCCTCCACTTT.

The chain joins TRBV4-2 to TRBJ2-3; TRBD2 aligns across 8 bases. The length of the CDR3 is 18 residues. J was trimmed by 0 bases and V by 0 bases; bases with no gene match: 8. CDR1 and CDR2 from the germline V gene are LGHNA and YNFKEQ. The CDR3 spells CASSQERREATSTDTQYF. DNA for the CDR3: TGTGCCAGCAGCCAAGAACGGCGGGAGGCAACTAGCACAGATACGCAGTATTTT.

This clone was counted once. CDR3 protein: CASSKAGGGSTSTDTQYF. The DNA of the CDR3 is TGTGCCAGCAGCAAAGCGGGTGGGGGATCTACTAGCACAGATACGCAGTATTTT. This chain uses TRBV7-2 with TRBJ2-3, with D perhaps TRBD2 (6 bases). The CDR3 sequence is 18 residues long. CDR1 SGHTA and CDR2 FQGNSA come from the germline V gene. Trimming took 5 bases from V and 0 from J, leaving 21 bases between them.

This chain links TRBV10-3 with TRBJ2-7, with TRBD2 as a possible D gene (5 bases). The CDR3 length is 14 residues. Trimming pared 3 bases from V and 5 bases from J, leaving 14 bases between. From germline, CDR1 is ENHRY and CDR2 SYGVKD. In nucleotides, the CDR3 is TGTGCCATCAGTGACGCCCTGGGGAGCAACGAGCAGTACTTC. Protein sequence: CAISDALGSNEQYF.

The count of this clone is one. CDR3 residues: CASSLQGVEQFF. The DNA for the CDR3 is TGTGCCAGCAGCTTACAGGGGGTTGAGCAGTTCTTC. This chain connects TRBV7-3 to TRBJ2-1; TRBD1 matches 7 bases. The V gene end was trimmed by 2 bases and the J gene end by 9 bases; junction bases not matched to a gene: 1. The CDR3 is made up of 12 amino acids. The germline CDR1 and CDR2 sequences are SGHTA and FQGTGA.

The gene calls are TRBV6-5 and TRBJ1-1; 7 bases line up with TRBD1. The CDR3 is 13 residues long. Trimming took 6 bases from V and 4 from J; bases not matched to a gene: 5. Germline V gene lookup returns CDR1 MNHEY and CDR2 SVGAGI. CDR3 bases: TGTGCCAGCAGGGCGACAGGGAGCACTGAAGCTTTCTTT. It specifies CASRATGSTEAFF.

V usage is TRBV3-1 (or the pseudogene TRBV3-2) and J usage is TRBJ1-2; 8 positions agree with TRBD1. After removal of 1 base from V and 4 bases from J, the junction contained 5 bases not matched to a gene. The CDR3 loop spans 15 amino acids. The germline gives CDR1 LGHDT, CDR2 YNNKEL (reference sequence). CDR3 sequence (DNA): TGTGCCAGCAGCCAAGGACAGGGGTCGAGCTATGGCTACACCTTC. Its translation is CASSQGQGSSYGYTF.

The chain joins TRBV5-8 to TRBJ2-3; 10 bases are shared with TRBD1. The CDR3 is 15 amino acids. With V trimmed by 4 bases and J by 9 bases, 11 bases remained unmatched. Germline loops: CDR1 SGHTS, CDR2 YDEGEE. In DNA, the CDR3 is TGTGCCAGCAGCCCAATACGGACAGGGGGTGAGACGCAGTATTTT. Translating gives CASSPIRTGGETQYF. The entire variable domain, with the rest obtained from reference TRBV5-8 and TRBJ2-3, is as follows: EAGVTQSPTHLIKTRGQQATLRCSPISGHTSVYWYQQALGLGLQFLLWYDEGEERNRGNFPPRFSGRQFPNYSSELNVNALELEDSALYLCASSPIRTGGETQYFGPGTRLTVL.

The chain couples TRBV28 to TRBJ1-3, with TRBD1 matching 9 bases. With 5 bases clipped from V and 0 bases from J, the junction kept 14 bases outside the gene matches. The CDR3 is 19 residues long. The V gene's germline CDR1 is MDHEN and CDR2 SYDVKM. CDR3 amino acids: CASSTRGTGKGNSGNTIYF. DNA for the CDR3: TGTGCCAGCAGTACTCGCGGGACAGGGAAGGGGAACTCTGGAAACACCATATATTTT.

V is TRBV19 and J is TRBJ1-3; 7 nucleotides match TRBD1. The CDR3 has 11 residues. V lost 9 bases, J lost 8 bases, and 4 bases stayed unmatched. Germline CDR1 reads LNHDA; CDR2 reads SQIVND (reference sequence). The CDR3 protein is CASDQGDTIYF. CDR3 DNA: TGTGCCAGCGACCAGGGGGACACCATATATTTT.

The rearrangement joins TRBV24-1 to TRBJ2-3; D possibly corresponds to TRBD1 (5 bases). The germline CDR1 and CDR2 sequences are KGHDR and SFDVKD. The ends were cut back, 3 bases at V and 2 bases at J, with 8 bases in the middle. The CDR3 runs to 14 residues. CDR3 protein: CATSDATATDTQYF. CDR3 DNA: TGTGCCACCAGTGATGCGACAGCCACAGATACGCAGTATTTT.

This clone occurred once. J is TRBJ2-3 and V is TRBV5-1; D not certain. CDR1 is SGHRS, CDR2 YFSETQ, per germline. The CDR3 consists of 14 residues. V lost 4 bases and J 1 base, leaving 10 bases between the germline ends. CDR3 amino acids: CASSDGIGTDTQYF. CDR3 DNA sequence: TGCGCCAGCAGCGATGGTATAGGCACAGATACGCAGTATTTT.

The chain carries TRBV6-6 and TRBJ2-7, with D unresolved. Trimming pared 8 bases from V and 0 bases from J, leaving 11 bases between. Germline V gene sequence: CDR1 MNHNY, CDR2 SVGAGI (reference sequence). The CDR3 is 13 residues long. The CDR3 region is CASARDISYEQYF. The CDR3 coding sequence is TGTGCCAGCGCGAGAGATATCTCCTACGAGCAGTACTTC.

The chain is built from TRBV7-9 and TRBJ2-7; D might be TRBD2 (6 bases). Germline loops: CDR1 SEHNR, CDR2 FQNEAQ (reference sequence). The germline V and J ends were trimmed by 1 base and 3 bases, with 13 bases remaining between them. This CDR3 region has 15 residues. As DNA, the CDR3 is TGTGCCAGCAGCTTAGAGGGAGGAGGATACTACGAGCAGTACTTC. It encodes CASSLEGGGYYEQYF.

The V gene is TRBV27, the J gene TRBJ2-7; 11 bases map to TRBD2. Germline assignment: CDR1 MNHEY and CDR2 SMNVEV (reference sequence). The CDR3 totals 19 residues. The junction had 16 bases not matched to a gene; V was cut back by 4 bases and J by 2 bases. The CDR3 coding sequence is TGTGCCAGCAGTTCCGTAGCGGGAGGGGTGCCCGGGAGGACCTACGAGCAGTACTTC. It yields the protein CASSSVAGGVPGRTYEQYF.

The V gene is TRBV7-9, the J gene TRBJ1-3; D is unresolved. Germline CDR1 is SEHNR and CDR2 is FQNEAQ (reference sequence). This CDR3 has 14 residues. Trimming took off 1 base at V and 0 bases at J, with 4 bases between the two ends. CDR3 nucleotide sequence: TGTGCCAGCAGCTTAGTAGTCTCTGGAAACACCATATATTTT. Protein product: CASSLVVSGNTIYF.

This clone was counted between two and nine times. This chain joins TRBV2 and TRBJ1-5; perhaps TRBD1 as D (5 bases). This CDR3 contains 15 residues. Germline loops: CDR1 SNHLY, CDR2 FYNNEI. With 2 bases removed from V and 3 bases from J, the gap between germline ends came to 11 bases. Written as DNA, the CDR3 is TGTGCCAGCAGTGAATCTTCAGGGCACAATCAGCCCCAGCATTTT. This gives the protein CASSESSGHNQPQHF.

The rearrangement joins TRBV5-8 to TRBJ1-4, with TRBD1 as a possible D gene (5 bases). V was trimmed by 1 base and J by 7 bases, leaving 17 bases between them. CDR1 SGHTS and CDR2 YDEGEE come from the germline V gene. The CDR3 totals 16 residues. The CDR3 bases are TGTGCCAGCAGCTTGTCCCCGGGGCGGGGCAGTGAAAAACTGTTTTTT. Residues: CASSLSPGRGSEKLFF. Full variable domain (missing parts from reference TRBV5-8 and TRBJ1-4): EAGVTQSPTHLIKTRGQQATLRCSPISGHTSVYWYQQALGLGLQFLLWYDEGEERNRGNFPPRFSGRQFPNYSSELNVNALELEDSALYLCASSLSPGRGSEKLFFGSGTQLSVL.

This clone has only one observation. V gene TRBV29-1 combines with J gene TRBJ1-6, with unresolved D. This CDR3 is 14 amino acids long. Per germline, CDR1 SQVTM and CDR2 ANQGSEA. V was clipped by 6 bases and J by 7 bases, with 16 bases between them. The chain's CDR3 is CSVAQADQNSPLHF. As DNA, the CDR3 is TGCAGCGTGGCCCAGGCCGACCAAAATTCACCCCTCCACTTT.

This clone was detected once. The chain combines TRBV7-9 with TRBJ2-1; 7 bases align to TRBD2. With 6 bases clipped from V and 8 bases from J, the junction kept 13 bases outside the gene matches. This CDR3 contains 15 residues. The germline V gene has CDR1 SEHNR and CDR2 FQNEAQ (reference sequence). This CDR3 reads CASSWVTGGGDEQFF. The CDR3 nucleotides read TGTGCCAGCAGTTGGGTGACGGGGGGAGGGGATGAGCAGTTCTTC.

The chain recombines TRBV6-5 with TRBJ1-1; weak D call: TRBD1 (5 bases). This CDR3 spans 13 amino acids. V dropped 0 bases and J dropped 7 bases, with 9 bases sitting between them. Germline CDR1 reads MNHEY; CDR2 reads SVGAGI. CDR3 sequence (DNA): TGTGCCAGCAGTTACTCTGACAGACGTGAAGCTTTCTTT. Translating it yields CASSYSDRREAFF.

V and J are TRBV30 and TRBJ2-7; 7 nucleotides match TRBD1. Per germline, CDR1 GTSNPN and CDR2 SVGIG (reference sequence). The ends lost 4 bases at V and 0 bases at J; junction bases unmatched: 9. The CDR3 is 15 residues long. As DNA, the CDR3 is TGTGCCTGGAATCTCCCGGGACAGCTCTCCTACGAGCAGTACTTC. Its protein product is CAWNLPGQLSYEQYF.

The V call is TRBV5-1, the J call TRBJ2-4, with a weak D call TRBD1 (5 bases). V was clipped by 2 bases and J by 0 bases, with 18 bases between them. Germline assignment: CDR1 SGHRS and CDR2 YFSETQ. CDR3 length: 18 residues. The CDR3 loop is CASSFSQGNDLAKNIQYF. The CDR3, as DNA: TGCGCCAGCAGCTTTAGTCAGGGAAACGATCTAGCCAAAAACATTCAGTACTTC.